The source of this T cell receptor (beta chain) is a study of blood T cell repertoires in COVID-19. Background on the study: Sites across the United States, Italy and Spain contributed samples from acute and convalescent COVID-19. Sample material is recorded as cDNA or gDNA derived from T cells, B-cell-depleted T cells, or PBMCs.

Produced via immunoSEQ multiplex PCR; TCRdb's table is partial and in-frame only. The table has 200,000 to 250,000 clones, approximately 86% seen once; the top ten hold around 2.7%. The CDR3 is made up of 14 amino acids. Trimming took 5 bases from V and 3 from J; bases not matched to a gene: 4. Germline-derived CDR1 and CDR2 are MNHEY and SMNVEV (reference sequence). The sequence came from a man aged 55 to 69 with acute or convalescent COVID-19. V is TRBV27 and J is TRBJ1-5; 7 nucleotides match TRBD1. The sequenced material came from peripheral blood. For the CDR3, the DNA is TGTGCCAGCAGTCCGGGACAGCCCAATCAGCCCCAGCATTTT. It yields the protein CASSPGQPNQPQHF.